A selection of T cell receptor beta chains follows, all from one sample in a study of blood T cell repertoires in COVID-19. Using immunoSEQ multiplex PCR, the repertoire was profiled, and TCRdb retains in-frame clones only, with some absent. Found here are some 47,000 clones, around 90% of them singletons; the top ten hold approximately 20%. The material sequenced was peripheral blood. These receptors came from an elderly woman in a cohort sampled during active or convalescent COVID-19. Both conserved end residues are part of each CDR3. Fields, in order: J gene, D gene, V gene, clone size, CDR3 protein, CDR3 DNA. D genes are given only for firm matches. A clone size is listed for some rows: how often the clone was seen (once, few, many), or a class if it is expanded.

TRBJ1-1 NA TRBV5-1 NA CASSLSSMNTEAFF TGCGCCAGCAGCTTGAGTAGCATGAACACTGAAGCTTTCTTT
TRBJ1-1 NA TRBV4-1 NA CASSQDNRANTEAFF TGCGCCAGCAGCCAAGACAACAGGGCGAACACTGAAGCTTTCTTT
TRBJ1-2 TRBD1 TRBV28 NA CASSLPLGQQNYGYTF TGTGCCAGCAGTTTACCCCTGGGACAGCAGAACTATGGCTACACCTTC
TRBJ1-4 TRBD1 TRBV15 once CATSWSGTGNEKLFF TGTGCCACCAGCTGGTCCGGGACAGGGAATGAAAAACTGTTTTTT
TRBJ2-7 TRBD2 TRBV27 few CASSPRGRLAGAPYEQYF TGTGCCAGCAGTCCACGGGGGAGGCTAGCGGGAGCCCCCTACGAGCAGTACTTC
TRBJ2-5 NA TRBV4-3 NA CASSQFRGGQETQYF TGCGCCAGCAGCCAGTTCCGGGGAGGCCAAGAGACCCAGTACTTC
TRBJ1-1 TRBD1 TRBV5-4 NA CASSSKDRNEAFF TGTGCCAGCAGCTCAAAGGACAGGAATGAAGCTTTCTTT
TRBJ2-1 NA TRBV5-1 NA CASSTGLNNEQFF TGCGCCAGCAGCACGGGACTGAACAATGAGCAGTTCTTC
TRBJ1-2 NA TRBV12-3/TRBV12-4 NA CASSENYGYTF TGTGCCAGCAGCGAGAACTATGGCTACACCTTC
TRBJ1-4 NA TRBV11-3 NA CASSLDRTNEKLFF TGTGCCAGCAGCTTAGATAGGACAAATGAAAAACTGTTTTTT
TRBJ2-7 TRBD1 TRBV11-3 NA CASSYRAGTAYEQYF TGTGCCAGCAGTTATAGGGCCGGGACAGCCTACGAGCAGTACTTC
TRBJ2-7 NA TRBV5-4 NA CASSLVEAVSYEQYF TGTGCCAGCAGCTTGGTAGAGGCGGTATCCTACGAGCAGTACTTC
TRBJ2-2 TRBD1 TRBV27 NA CASRATGFRSTGELFF TGTGCCAGCAGGGCGACAGGGTTCAGAAGCACCGGGGAGCTGTTTTTT
TRBJ1-3 NA TRBV6-6 NA CASSPRVMPGSGNTIYF TGTGCCAGCAGTCCACGGGTGATGCCCGGCTCTGGAAACACCATATATTTT
TRBJ1-6 NA TRBV2 NA CASSAISYNSPLHF TGTGCCAGCAGTGCTATCTCCTATAATTCACCCCTCCACTTT
TRBJ2-7 TRBD2 TRBV6-6 NA CASSSTSGEYEQYF TGTGCCAGCAGTTCGACTAGCGGGGAGTACGAGCAGTACTTC
TRBJ2-7 TRBD1 TRBV6-6 once CASSYSTGNEQYF TGTGCCAGCAGTTACTCGACAGGGAACGAGCAGTACTTC
TRBJ2-3 TRBD2 TRBV5-1 NA CASSRGLAGAFNTDTQYF TGCGCCAGCAGCCGGGGACTAGCGGGAGCCTTCAACACAGATACGCAGTATTTT
TRBJ1-2 TRBD1 TRBV7-3 once CASSPDRGQGYGYTF TGTGCCAGCAGCCCAGACAGGGGGCAAGGCTATGGCTACACCTTC
TRBJ1-5 TRBD1 TRBV5-1 NA CASSLAGQGAQPQHF TGCGCCAGCAGCTTGGCCGGGCAGGGGGCCCAGCCCCAGCATTTT
TRBJ1-2 NA TRBV7-9 NA CASSLETRSYGYTF TGTGCCAGCAGCTTAGAGACTAGGAGCTATGGCTACACCTTC
TRBJ2-5 NA TRBV3-1/TRBV3-2 NA CASSQRQETQYF TGTGCCAGCAGCCAGAGGCAAGAGACCCAGTACTTC
TRBJ2-1 NA TRBV5-6 NA CASILLGTGENEQFF TGTGCCAGCATCCTGCTTGGTACAGGCGAAAATGAGCAGTTCTTC
TRBJ2-5 NA TRBV4-3 NA CASSQGIDWQETQYF TGCGCCAGCAGCCAAGGTATAGATTGGCAAGAGACCCAGTACTTC
TRBJ1-4 TRBD1 TRBV11-2 NA CASSLGQGSEKLFF TGTGCCAGCAGCTTAGGACAGGGGAGTGAAAAACTGTTTTTT
TRBJ1-1 TRBD1 TRBV28 NA CASSLPHRGVEAFF TGTGCCAGCAGTTTACCTCACAGGGGGGTTGAAGCTTTCTTT
TRBJ2-6 TRBD1 TRBV5-4 NA CASSYQGADGANVLTF TGTGCCAGCAGCTACCAGGGGGCGGACGGGGCCAACGTCCTGACTTTC
TRBJ2-7 TRBD2 TRBV28 NA CASSPTRGTSGTYEQYF TGTGCCAGCAGTCCCACCCGCGGGACTAGCGGGACCTACGAGCAGTACTTC
TRBJ1-1 NA TRBV7-9 NA CASSLAPVDTEAFF TGTGCCAGCAGCTTAGCCCCTGTTGACACTGAAGCTTTCTTT
TRBJ1-5 TRBD1 TRBV7-8 NA CASSIAGTGENRPQHF TGTGCCAGCAGCATTGCCGGGACAGGGGAGAATCGGCCCCAGCATTTT
TRBJ1-5 NA TRBV3-1/TRBV3-2 NA CASSQGWEEPQHF TGTGCCAGCAGCCAAGGGTGGGAGGAGCCCCAGCATTTT
TRBJ2-5 TRBD2 TRBV7-7 NA CASGTGGYKETQYF TGTGCCAGCGGAACGGGGGGGTATAAAGAGACCCAGTACTTC
TRBJ2-7 TRBD1 TRBV3-1/TRBV3-2 NA CASSLRQGAEQYF TGTGCCAGCAGCCTAAGACAGGGAGCCGAGCAGTACTTC
TRBJ2-2 NA TRBV7-8 NA CASSLALNTGELFF TGTGCCAGCAGCTTAGCCCTAAACACCGGGGAGCTGTTTTTT
TRBJ2-1 NA TRBV5-1 NA CASSLNTYNEQFF TGCGCCAGCAGCTTGAATACTTACAATGAGCAGTTCTTC
TRBJ1-1 NA TRBV10-3 NA CAISEFQGEAFF TGTGCCATCAGTGAGTTCCAGGGTGAAGCTTTCTTT
TRBJ2-4 NA TRBV27 NA CASSSAFRGQVIQYF TGTGCCAGCAGTTCGGCCTTTCGAGGGCAAGTCATTCAGTACTTC
TRBJ2-5 TRBD1 TRBV5-5 NA CASSITDRGQETQYF TGTGCCAGCAGCATTACCGACAGGGGACAAGAGACCCAGTACTTC
TRBJ1-1 NA TRBV15 NA CATSLGPTEAFF TGTGCCACCAGCTTGGGGCCCACTGAAGCTTTCTTT
TRBJ2-4 TRBD1 TRBV30 NA CAWSVRRGTGGNIQYF TGTGCCTGGAGTGTACGGCGGGGAACAGGGGGAAACATTCAGTACTTC
TRBJ2-7 NA TRBV7-2 NA CASSRGAAGVYEQYF TGTGCCAGCAGCCGGGGGGCTGCGGGAGTCTACGAGCAGTACTTC
TRBJ2-1 NA TRBV7-6 NA CASSLTSTLYNEQFF TGTGCCAGCAGCTTAACCTCTACGCTTTACAATGAGCAGTTCTTC
TRBJ2-3 NA TRBV27 NA CASSFKSRTYPRTDTQYF TGTGCCAGCAGTTTCAAGTCTAGGACTTATCCCCGCACAGATACGCAGTATTTT
TRBJ2-7 NA TRBV3-1/TRBV3-2 NA CASSRHTSSYEQYF TGTGCCAGCAGCCGCCATACTAGCAGCTACGAGCAGTACTTC
TRBJ2-1 NA TRBV3-1/TRBV3-2 NA CASSQDPDSYNEQFF TGTGCCAGCAGCCAAGATCCGGACAGTTACAATGAGCAGTTCTTC